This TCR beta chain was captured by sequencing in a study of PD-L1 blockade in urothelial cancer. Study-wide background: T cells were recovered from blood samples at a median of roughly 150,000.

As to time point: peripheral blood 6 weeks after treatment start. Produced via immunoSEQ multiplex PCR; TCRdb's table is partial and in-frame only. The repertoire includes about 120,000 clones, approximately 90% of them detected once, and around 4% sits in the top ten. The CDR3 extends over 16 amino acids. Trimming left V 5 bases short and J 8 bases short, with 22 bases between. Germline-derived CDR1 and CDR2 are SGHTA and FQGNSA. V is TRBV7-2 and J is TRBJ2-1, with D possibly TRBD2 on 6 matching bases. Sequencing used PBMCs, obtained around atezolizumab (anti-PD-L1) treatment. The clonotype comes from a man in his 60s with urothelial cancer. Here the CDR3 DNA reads TGTGCCAGCAGCCCCCACTCCCCGGGGCGGGGATATGAGCAGTTCTTC. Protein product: CASSPHSPGRGYEQFF.